This TCR beta chain was observed in a study of regulatory T cells in long-lasting Graves disease. Points from the study as a whole: Those with persistent Graves' had less TCR diversity than newly diagnosed patients.

Time point reported: persistent/refractory GD, antithyroid drugs over 5 years with positive TRAb. The TCR library used RNA extracted from PBMCs. Trimming removed 3 bases from V and 3 bases from J; junction bases left unmatched: 7. This CDR3 is 16 amino acids long. CDR1 is MDHEN and CDR2 is SYDVKM in the germline V gene. The table lists this clonotype with a few counts. The antigen is unknown. According to the study, TCR beta libraries were built with iRepertoire HTBI primers and CDR3-region Arm-PCR. Per the study methods: The samples yielded 55 to 75 TRBV and about 15 TRBJ segments. TCRdb re-analysed the multiplex PCR reads in MiXCR, keeping a single row per CDR3 protein. TCRdb, not the original authors, processed these V and J calls. The sample yields hundreds of thousands of distinct CDR3 sequences, around 20% seen once.

The sample was peripheral blood mononuclear cells (PBMCs), taken when the disease was refractory, from a patient treated with antithyroid drugs. The TCR sequence derives from a female donor with Graves disease. The V gene is TRBV28, the J gene TRBJ2-7, with 11 bases lining up with TRBD2. CDR3 region: CASSFRTGTSGYEQYF. CDR3 coding DNA: TGTGCCAGCAGTTTCCGTACCGGGACTAGCGGCTACGAGCAGTACTTC.